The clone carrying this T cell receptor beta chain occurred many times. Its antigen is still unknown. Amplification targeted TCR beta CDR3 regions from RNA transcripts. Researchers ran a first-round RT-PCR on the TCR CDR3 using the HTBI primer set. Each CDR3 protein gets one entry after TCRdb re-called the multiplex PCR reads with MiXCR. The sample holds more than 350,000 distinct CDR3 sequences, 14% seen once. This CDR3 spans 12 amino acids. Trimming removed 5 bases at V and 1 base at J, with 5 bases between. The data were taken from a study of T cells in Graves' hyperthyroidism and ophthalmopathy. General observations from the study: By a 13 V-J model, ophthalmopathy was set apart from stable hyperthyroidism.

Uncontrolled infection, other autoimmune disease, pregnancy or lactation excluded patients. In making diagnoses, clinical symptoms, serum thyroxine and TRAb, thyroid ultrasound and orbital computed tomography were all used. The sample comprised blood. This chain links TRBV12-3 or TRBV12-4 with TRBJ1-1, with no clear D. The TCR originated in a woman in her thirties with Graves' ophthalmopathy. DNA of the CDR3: TGTGCCAGCAGTGCAGGGAACACTGAAGCTTTCTTT. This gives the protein CASSAGNTEAFF.